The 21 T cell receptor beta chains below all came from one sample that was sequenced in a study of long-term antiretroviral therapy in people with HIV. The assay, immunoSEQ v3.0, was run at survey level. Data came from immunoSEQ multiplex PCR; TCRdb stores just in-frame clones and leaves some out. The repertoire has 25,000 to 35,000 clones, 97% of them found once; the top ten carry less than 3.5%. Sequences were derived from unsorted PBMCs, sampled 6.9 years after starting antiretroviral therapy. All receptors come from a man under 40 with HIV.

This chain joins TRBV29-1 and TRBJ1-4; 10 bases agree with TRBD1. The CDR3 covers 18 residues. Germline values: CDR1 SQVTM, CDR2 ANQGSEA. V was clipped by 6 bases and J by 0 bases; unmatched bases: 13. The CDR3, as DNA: TGCAGCGTAACAATCTCCGGGACAGGGGCGGCAACTAATGAAAAACTGTTTTTT. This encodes CSVTISGTGAATNEKLFF. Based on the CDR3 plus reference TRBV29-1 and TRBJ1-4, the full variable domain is SAVISQKPSRDICQRGTSLTIQCQVDSQVTMMFWYRQQPGQSLTLIATANQGSEATYESGFVIDKFPISRPNLTFSTLTVSNMSPEDSSIYLCSVTISGTGAATNEKLFFGSGTQLSVL.

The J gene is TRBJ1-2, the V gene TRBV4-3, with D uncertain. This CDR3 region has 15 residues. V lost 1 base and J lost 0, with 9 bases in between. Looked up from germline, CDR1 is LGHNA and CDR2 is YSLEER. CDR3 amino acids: CASSQVPGSNYGYTF. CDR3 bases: TGCGCCAGCAGCCAAGTCCCGGGGTCTAACTATGGCTACACCTTC.

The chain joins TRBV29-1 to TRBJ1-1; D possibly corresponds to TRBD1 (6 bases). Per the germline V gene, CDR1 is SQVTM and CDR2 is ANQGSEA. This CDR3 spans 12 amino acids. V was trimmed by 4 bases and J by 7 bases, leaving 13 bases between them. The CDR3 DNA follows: TGCAGCGTTGTTCGGGGGACAAATGAAGCTTTCTTT. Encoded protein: CSVVRGTNEAFF. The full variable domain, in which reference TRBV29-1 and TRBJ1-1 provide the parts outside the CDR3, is SAVISQKPSRDICQRGTSLTIQCQVDSQVTMMFWYRQQPGQSLTLIATANQGSEATYESGFVIDKFPISRPNLTFSTLTVSNMSPEDSSIYLCSVVRGTNEAFFGQGTRLTVV.

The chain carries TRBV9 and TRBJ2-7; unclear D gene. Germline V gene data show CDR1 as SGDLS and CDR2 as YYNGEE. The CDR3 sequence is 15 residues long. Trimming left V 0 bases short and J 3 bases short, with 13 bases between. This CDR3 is CASSVGQEFSYEQYF. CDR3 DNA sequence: TGTGCCAGCAGCGTAGGACAAGAATTCAGCTACGAGCAGTACTTC.

The chain's CDR3 is CASSLSGGGTVFTDTQYF. The CDR3 region has the DNA TGTGCCAGCAGTCTATCAGGAGGGGGGACAGTATTTACAGATACGCAGTATTTT. The V and J genes are TRBV11-1 and TRBJ2-3; TRBD1 is a possible D gene (7 bases). V was cut by 6 bases and J by 3 bases, with 25 bases left in between. Germline CDR1 reads SGHAT; CDR2 reads FQDESV (reference sequence). This CDR3 region has 18 residues.

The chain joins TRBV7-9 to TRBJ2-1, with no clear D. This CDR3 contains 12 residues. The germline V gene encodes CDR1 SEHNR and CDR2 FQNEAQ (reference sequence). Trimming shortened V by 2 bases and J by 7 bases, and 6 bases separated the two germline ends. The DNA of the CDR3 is TGTGCCAGCAGCTTACACAAAAATGAGCAGTTCTTC. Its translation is CASSLHKNEQFF. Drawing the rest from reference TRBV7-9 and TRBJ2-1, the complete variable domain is DTGVSQNPRHKITKRGQNVTFRCDPISEHNRLYWYRQTLGQGPEFLTYFQNEAQLEKSRLLSDRFSAERPKGSFSTLEIQRTEQGDSAMYLCASSLHKNEQFFGPGTRLTVL.

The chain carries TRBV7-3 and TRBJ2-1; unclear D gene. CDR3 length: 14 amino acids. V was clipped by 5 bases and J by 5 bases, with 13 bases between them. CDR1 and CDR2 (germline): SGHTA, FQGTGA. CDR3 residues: CASSPSLTNNEQFF. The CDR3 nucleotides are TGTGCCAGCAGCCCGAGCCTGACCAACAATGAGCAGTTCTTC.

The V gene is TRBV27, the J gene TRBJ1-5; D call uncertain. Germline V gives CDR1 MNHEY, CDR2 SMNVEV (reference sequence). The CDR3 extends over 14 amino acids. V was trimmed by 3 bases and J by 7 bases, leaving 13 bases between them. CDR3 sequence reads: CASSFSGVGQPQHF. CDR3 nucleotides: TGTGCCAGCAGTTTTTCCGGGGTAGGGCAGCCCCAGCATTTT.

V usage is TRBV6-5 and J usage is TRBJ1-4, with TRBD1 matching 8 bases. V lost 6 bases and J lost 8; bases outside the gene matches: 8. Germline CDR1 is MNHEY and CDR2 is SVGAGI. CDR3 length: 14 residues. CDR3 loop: CASRGTGIREKLFF. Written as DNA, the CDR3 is TGTGCCAGCAGAGGGACAGGTATAAGAGAAAAACTGTTTTTT.

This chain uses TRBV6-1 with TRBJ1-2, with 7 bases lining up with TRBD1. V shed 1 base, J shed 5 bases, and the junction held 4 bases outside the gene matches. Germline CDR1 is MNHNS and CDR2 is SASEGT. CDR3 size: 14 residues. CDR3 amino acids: CASSEGGTAYGYTF. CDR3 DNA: TGTGCCAGCAGTGAAGGCGGGACAGCATATGGCTACACCTTC.

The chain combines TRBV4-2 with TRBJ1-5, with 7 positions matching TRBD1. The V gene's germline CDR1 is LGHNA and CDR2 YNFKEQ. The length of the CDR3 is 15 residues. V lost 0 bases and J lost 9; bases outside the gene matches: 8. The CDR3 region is CASSQDMTGIRPQHF. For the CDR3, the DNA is TGTGCCAGCAGCCAAGATATGACAGGGATTAGGCCCCAGCATTTT.

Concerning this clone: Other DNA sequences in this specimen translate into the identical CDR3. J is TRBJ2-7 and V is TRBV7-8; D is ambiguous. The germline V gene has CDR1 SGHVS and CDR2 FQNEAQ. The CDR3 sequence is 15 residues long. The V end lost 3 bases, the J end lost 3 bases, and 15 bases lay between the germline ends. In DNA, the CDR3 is TGTGCCAGCAGCTTGGCACCCCGGGTCGACTACGAGCAGTACTTC. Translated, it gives CASSLAPRVDYEQYF. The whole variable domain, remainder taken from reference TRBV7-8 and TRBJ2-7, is GAGVSQSPRYKVAKRGQDVALRCDPISGHVSLFWYQQALGQGPEFLTYFQNEAQLDKSGLPSDRFFAERPEGSVSTLKIQRTQQEDSAVYLCASSLAPRVDYEQYFGPGTRLTVT.

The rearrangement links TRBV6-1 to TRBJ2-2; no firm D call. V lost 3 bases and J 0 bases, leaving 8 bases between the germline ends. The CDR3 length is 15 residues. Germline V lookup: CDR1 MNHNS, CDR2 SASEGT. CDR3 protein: CASSEKDANTGELFF. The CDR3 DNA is TGTGCCAGCAGTGAGAAGGACGCGAACACCGGGGAGCTGTTTTTT.

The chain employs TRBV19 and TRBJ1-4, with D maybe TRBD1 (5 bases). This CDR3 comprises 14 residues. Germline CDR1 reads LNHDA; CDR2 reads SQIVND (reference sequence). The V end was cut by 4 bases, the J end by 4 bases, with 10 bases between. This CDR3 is CASSRTGHNEKLFF. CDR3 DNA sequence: TGTGCCAGTAGTAGAACAGGACATAATGAAAAACTGTTTTTT.

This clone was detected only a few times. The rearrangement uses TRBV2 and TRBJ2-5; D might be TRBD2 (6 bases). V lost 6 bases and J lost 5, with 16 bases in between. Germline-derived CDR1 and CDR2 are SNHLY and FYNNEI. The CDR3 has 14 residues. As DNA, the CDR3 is TGTGCCAGCAGGCAAATCGGGAGAGGGGAGACCCAGTACTTC. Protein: CASRQIGRGETQYF. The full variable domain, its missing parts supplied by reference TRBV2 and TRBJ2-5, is EPEVTQTPSHQVTQMGQEVILRCVPISNHLYFYWYRQILGQKVEFLVSFYNNEISEKSEIFDDQFSVERPDGSNFTLKIRSTKLEDSAMYFCASRQIGRGETQYFGPGTRLLVL.

The CDR3 sequence is CASSLVLAEQYF. The CDR3 DNA reads as TGTGCCAGCAGCTTAGTACTAGCAGAGCAGTACTTC. This rearrangement joins TRBV7-9 to TRBJ2-7, with TRBD2 as a possible D gene (6 bases). V lost 1 base to trimming and J lost 7 bases, with 8 bases between them. The germline V gene encodes CDR1 SEHNR and CDR2 FQNEAQ (reference sequence). The CDR3 contains 12 residues.

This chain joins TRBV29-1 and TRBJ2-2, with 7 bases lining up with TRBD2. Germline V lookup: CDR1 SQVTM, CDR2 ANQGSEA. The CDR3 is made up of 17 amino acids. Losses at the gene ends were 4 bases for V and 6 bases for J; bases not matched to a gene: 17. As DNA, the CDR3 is TGCAGCGTTGGGATGAGTAGCGGGTCCTCCAAGGCCGGGGAGCTGTTTTTT. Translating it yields CSVGMSSGSSKAGELFF.

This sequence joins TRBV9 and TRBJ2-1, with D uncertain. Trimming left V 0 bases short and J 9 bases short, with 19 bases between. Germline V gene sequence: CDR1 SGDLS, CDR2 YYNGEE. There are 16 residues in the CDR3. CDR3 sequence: CASSVAPDPRLGEQFF. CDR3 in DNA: TGTGCCAGCAGCGTAGCTCCAGACCCGCGTTTGGGTGAGCAGTTCTTC.

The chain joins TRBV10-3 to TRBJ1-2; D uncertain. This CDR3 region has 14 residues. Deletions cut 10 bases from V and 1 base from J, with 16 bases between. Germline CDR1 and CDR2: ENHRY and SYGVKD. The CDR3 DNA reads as TGTGCCACCTCATCGGTCCTTGTTAACTATGGCTACACCTTC. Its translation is CATSSVLVNYGYTF.

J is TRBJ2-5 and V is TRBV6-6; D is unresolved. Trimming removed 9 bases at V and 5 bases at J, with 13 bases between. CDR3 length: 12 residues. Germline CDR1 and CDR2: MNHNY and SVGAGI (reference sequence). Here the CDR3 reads CASGSSRETQYF. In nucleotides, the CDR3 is TGTGCCAGTGGGTCGAGCAGGGAGACCCAGTACTTC.

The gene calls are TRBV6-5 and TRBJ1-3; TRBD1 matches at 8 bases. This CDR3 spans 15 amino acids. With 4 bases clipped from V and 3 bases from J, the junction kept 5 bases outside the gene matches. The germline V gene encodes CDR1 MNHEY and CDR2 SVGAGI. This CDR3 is CASSLTGGGGNTIYF. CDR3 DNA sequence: TGTGCCAGCAGTTTAACAGGGGGGGGTGGAAACACCATATATTTT.